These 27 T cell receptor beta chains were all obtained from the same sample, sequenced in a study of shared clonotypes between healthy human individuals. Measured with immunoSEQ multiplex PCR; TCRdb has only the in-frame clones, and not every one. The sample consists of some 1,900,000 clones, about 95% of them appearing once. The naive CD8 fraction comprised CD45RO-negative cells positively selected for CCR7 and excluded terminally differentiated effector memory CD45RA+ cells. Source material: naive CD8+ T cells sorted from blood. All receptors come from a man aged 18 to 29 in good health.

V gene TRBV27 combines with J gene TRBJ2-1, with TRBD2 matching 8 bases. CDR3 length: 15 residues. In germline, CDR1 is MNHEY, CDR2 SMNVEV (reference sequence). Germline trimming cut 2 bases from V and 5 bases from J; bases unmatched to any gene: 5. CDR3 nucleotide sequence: TGTGCCAGCAGTTTAAGTCGGGGGGGTAACAATGAGCAGTTCTTC. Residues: CASSLSRGGNNEQFF.

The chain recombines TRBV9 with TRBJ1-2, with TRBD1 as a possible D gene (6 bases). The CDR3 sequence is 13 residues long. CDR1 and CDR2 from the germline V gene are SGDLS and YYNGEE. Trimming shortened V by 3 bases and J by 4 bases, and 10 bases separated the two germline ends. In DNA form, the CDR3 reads TGTGCCAGCAGCGCGACAGGCGGCTATGGCTACACCTTC. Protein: CASSATGGYGYTF.

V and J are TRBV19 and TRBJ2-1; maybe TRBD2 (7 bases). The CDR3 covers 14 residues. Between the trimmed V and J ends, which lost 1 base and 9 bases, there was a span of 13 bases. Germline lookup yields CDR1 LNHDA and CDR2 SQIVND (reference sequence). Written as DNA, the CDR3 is TGTGCCAGTAGTATAGGAGGGGGGGCCGGTGAGCAGTTCTTC. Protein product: CASSIGGGAGEQFF.

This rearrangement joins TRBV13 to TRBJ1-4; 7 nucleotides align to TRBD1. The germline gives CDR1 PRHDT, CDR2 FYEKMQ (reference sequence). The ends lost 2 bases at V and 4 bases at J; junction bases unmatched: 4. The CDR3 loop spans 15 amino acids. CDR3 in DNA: TGTGCCAGCAGCTTAAGAGGGACAGATAATGAAAAACTGTTTTTT. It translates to CASSLRGTDNEKLFF.

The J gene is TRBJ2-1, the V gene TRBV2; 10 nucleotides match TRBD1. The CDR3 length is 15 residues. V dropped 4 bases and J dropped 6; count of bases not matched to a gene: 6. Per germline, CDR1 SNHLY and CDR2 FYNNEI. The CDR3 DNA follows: TGTGCCAGCAGTGGGGCCGGGACAGGGGCCAATGAGCAGTTCTTC. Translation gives CASSGAGTGANEQFF.

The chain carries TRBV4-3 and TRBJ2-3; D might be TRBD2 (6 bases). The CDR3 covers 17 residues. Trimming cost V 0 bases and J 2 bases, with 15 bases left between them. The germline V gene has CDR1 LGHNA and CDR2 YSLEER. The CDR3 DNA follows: TGCGCCAGCAGCCAAGATCTAAACGGGGGTTTCACAGATACGCAGTATTTT. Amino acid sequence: CASSQDLNGGFTDTQYF.

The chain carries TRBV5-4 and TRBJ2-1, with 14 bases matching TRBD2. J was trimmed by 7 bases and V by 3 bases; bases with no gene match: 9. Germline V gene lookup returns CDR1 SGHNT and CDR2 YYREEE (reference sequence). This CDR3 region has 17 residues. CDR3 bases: TGTGCCAGCAGCTACCAGACTAGCGGGAGGGTGTTTAATGAGCAGTTCTTC. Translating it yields CASSYQTSGRVFNEQFF.

The CDR3 sequence is CASSTRPDRGYPYNEQFF. The CDR3 nucleotides are TGTGCCAGCAGCACCCGCCCGGACAGGGGATACCCCTACAATGAGCAGTTCTTC. The chain recombines TRBV21-1 with TRBJ2-1; the table gives TRBD1 as D, unverified against the DNA. TRBV21-1 is a pseudogene. The CDR3 extends over 18 amino acids.

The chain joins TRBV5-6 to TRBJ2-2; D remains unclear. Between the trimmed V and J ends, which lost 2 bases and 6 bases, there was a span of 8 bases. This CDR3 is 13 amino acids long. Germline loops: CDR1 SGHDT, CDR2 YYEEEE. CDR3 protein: CASSLASSGELFF. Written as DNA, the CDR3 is TGTGCCAGCAGCTTAGCCAGCTCCGGGGAGCTGTTTTTT. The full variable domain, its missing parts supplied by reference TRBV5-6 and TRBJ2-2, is DAGVTQSPTHLIKTRGQQVTLRCSPKSGHDTVSWYQQALGQGPQFIFQYYEEEERQRGNFPDRFSGHQFPNYSSELNVNALLLGDSALYLCASSLASSGELFFGEGSRLTVL.

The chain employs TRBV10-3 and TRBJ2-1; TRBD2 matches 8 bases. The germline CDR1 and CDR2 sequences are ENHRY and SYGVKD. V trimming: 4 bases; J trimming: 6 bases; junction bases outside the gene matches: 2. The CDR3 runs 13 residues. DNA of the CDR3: TGTGCCATCAGTGGGCTAGCGGGCAATGAGCAGTTCTTC. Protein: CAISGLAGNEQFF.

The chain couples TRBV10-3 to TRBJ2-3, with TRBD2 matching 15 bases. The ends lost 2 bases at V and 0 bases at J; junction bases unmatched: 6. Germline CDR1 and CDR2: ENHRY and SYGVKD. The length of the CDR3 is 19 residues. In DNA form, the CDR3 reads TGTGCCATCAGTGAGACCCCGGGACTAGCGGGGGGTAGCACAGATACGCAGTATTTT. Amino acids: CAISETPGLAGGSTDTQYF.

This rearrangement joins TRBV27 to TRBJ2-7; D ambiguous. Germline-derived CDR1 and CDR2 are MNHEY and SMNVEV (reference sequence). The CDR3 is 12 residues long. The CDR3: CAVLARPYEQYF. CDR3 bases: TGTGCAGTCTTGGCGCGCCCCTACGAGCAGTACTTC.

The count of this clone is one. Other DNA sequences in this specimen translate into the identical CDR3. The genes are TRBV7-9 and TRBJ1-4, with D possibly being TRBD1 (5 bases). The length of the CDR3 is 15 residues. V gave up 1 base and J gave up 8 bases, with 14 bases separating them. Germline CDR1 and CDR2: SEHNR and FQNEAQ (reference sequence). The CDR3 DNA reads TGTGCCAGCAGCTTAGTGGGGACGGGTGAGGAAAAACTGTTTTTT. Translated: CASSLVGTGEEKLFF.

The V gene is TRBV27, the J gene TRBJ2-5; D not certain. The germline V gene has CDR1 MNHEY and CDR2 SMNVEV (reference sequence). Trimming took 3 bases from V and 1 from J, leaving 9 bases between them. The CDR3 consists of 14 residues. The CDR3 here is CASSFVASQETQYF. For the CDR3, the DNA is TGTGCCAGCAGTTTTGTCGCCAGCCAAGAGACCCAGTACTTC.

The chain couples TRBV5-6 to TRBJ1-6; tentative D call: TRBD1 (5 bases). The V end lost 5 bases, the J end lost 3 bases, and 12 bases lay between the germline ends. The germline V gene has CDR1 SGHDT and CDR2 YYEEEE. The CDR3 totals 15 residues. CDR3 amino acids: CASRPGTDYNSPLHF. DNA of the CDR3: TGTGCCAGCAGACCCGGGACGGACTATAATTCACCCCTCCACTTT.

DNA for the CDR3: TGTGCCAGCAGCTTAAGGGGGAAAACCTACGAGCAGTACTTC. It encodes CASSLRGKTYEQYF. V usage is TRBV13 and J usage is TRBJ2-7; tentative D call: TRBD1 (6 bases). With 2 bases removed from V and 2 bases from J, the gap between germline ends came to 10 bases. Germline assignment: CDR1 PRHDT and CDR2 FYEKMQ (reference sequence). The CDR3 is 14 amino acids.

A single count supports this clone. The CDR3 reads CASSQTTGLYEQYF. The DNA for the CDR3 is TGCGCCAGCAGCCAGACGACAGGCCTCTACGAGCAGTACTTC. This rearrangement joins TRBV4-1 to TRBJ2-7; D perhaps matches TRBD1 (6 bases). The CDR3 consists of 14 residues. Germline V gene data show CDR1 as MGHRA and CDR2 as YSYEKL. The germline V and J ends were trimmed by 3 bases and 3 bases, with 12 bases remaining between them.

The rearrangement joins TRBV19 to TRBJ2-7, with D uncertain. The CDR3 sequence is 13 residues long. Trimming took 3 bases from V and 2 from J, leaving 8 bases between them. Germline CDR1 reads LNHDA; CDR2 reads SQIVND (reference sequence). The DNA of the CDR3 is TGTGCCAGTAGTATTGGGTTTACCTACGAGCAGTACTTC. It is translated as CASSIGFTYEQYF.

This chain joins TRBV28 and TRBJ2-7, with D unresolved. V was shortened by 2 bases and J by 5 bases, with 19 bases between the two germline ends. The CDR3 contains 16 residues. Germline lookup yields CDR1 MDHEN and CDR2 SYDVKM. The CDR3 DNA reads TGTGCCAGCAGTTTAACCCAGTCTGGTCACTTCGACGAGCAGTACTTC. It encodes CASSLTQSGHFDEQYF.

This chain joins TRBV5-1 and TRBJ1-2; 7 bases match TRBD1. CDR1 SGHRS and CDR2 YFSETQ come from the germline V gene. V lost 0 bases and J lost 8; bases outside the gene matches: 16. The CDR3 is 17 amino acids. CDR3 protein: CASSLATRTGSTGGYTF. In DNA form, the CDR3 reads TGCGCCAGCAGCTTGGCAACAAGGACAGGATCTACTGGGGGCTACACCTTC.

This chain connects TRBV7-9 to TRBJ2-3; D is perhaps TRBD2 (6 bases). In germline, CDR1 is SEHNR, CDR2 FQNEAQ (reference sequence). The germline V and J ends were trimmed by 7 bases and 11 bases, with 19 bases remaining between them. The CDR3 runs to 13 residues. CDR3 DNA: TGTGCCAGCAATCCCCGGGACTCCCAAGAGCAGTATTTT. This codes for CASNPRDSQEQYF.

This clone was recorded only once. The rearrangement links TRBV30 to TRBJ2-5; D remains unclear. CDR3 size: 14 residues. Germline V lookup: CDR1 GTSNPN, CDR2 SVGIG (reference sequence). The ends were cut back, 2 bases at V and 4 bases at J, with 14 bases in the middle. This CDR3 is CAWSRAALPETQYF. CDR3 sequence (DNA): TGTGCCTGGAGTAGGGCAGCACTGCCAGAGACCCAGTACTTC. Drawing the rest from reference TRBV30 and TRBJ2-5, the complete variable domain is SQTIHQWPATLVQPVGSPLSLECTVEGTSNPNLYWYRQAAGRGLQLLFYSVGIGQISSEVPQNLSASRPQDRQFILSSKKLLLSDSGFYLCAWSRAALPETQYFGPGTRLLVL.

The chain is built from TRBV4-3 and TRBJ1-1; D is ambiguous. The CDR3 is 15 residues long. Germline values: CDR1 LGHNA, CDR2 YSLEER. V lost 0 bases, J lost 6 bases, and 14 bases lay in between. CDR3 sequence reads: CASSQDSEGGPEAFF. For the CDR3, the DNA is TGCGCCAGCAGCCAAGACTCGGAAGGAGGGCCTGAAGCTTTCTTT.

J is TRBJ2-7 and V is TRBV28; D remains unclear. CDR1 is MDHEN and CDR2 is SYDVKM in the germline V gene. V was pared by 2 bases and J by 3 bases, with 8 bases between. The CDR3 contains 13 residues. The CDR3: CASSLGTNYEQYF. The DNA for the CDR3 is TGTGCCAGCAGTTTAGGCACAAACTACGAGCAGTACTTC.

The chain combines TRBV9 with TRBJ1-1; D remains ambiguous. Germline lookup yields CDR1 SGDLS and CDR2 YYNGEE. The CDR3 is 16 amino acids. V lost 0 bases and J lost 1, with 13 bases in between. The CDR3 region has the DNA TGTGCCAGCAGCGTAGGAGGAGGCTGGGGGAACACTGAAGCTTTCTTT. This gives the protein CASSVGGGWGNTEAFF.

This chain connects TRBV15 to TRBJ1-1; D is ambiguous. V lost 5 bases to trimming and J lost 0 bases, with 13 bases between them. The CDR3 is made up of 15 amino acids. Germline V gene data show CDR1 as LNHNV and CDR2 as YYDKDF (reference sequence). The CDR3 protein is CATSPRTTMNTEAFF. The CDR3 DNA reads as TGTGCCACCAGCCCCCGGACTACGATGAACACTGAAGCTTTCTTT.

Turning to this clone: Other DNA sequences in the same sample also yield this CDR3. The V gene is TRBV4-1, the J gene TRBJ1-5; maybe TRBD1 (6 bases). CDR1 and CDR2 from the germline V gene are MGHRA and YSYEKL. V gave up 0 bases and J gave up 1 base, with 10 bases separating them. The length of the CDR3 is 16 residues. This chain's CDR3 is CASSQEGALSNQPQHF. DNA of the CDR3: TGCGCCAGCAGCCAAGAGGGGGCCCTAAGCAATCAGCCCCAGCATTTT.